The T cell receptor beta chain under discussion was sequenced for a study of radiotherapy plus CTLA-4 blockade in lung cancer (dated by TCRdb to the late 2010s). About the full investigation: Among the enrolled patients, about 19% had an objective response, and roughly 30% reached disease control. Overall study outcomes, separate from this receptor: After treatment with radiotherapy and ipilimumab, TCR clones that came from tumors expanded in the peripheral blood. Increased serum interferon-beta after radiation, together with early dynamic changes in blood T cell clones, were reported to be the strongest predictors of response.

The library relied on the immunoSEQ multiplex PCR assay. Sourced from immuneACCESS, this table was stored by TCRdb with only in-frame sequences that have V and J called. A share of the clones is absent; for the studies checked, an unresolved V gene accounts for under half, and the remainder has no known explanation. The sample includes around 59,000 clones, with approximately 68% observed a single time. The top ten constitute around 8.8% of the sample. The CDR3 has 17 amino acids, counting the end cysteine and phenylalanine. Left in the record is the CDR3 DNA by itself, 51 bases read in frame from the first base. V has 1 base trimmed and J has 9 bases trimmed; junction bases matching no gene number 11. The germline V gene provides CDR1 MNHNS and CDR2 SASEGT. Focal radiation therapy combined with CTLA-4 blockade (ipilimumab) was tested in patients with chemo-refractory metastatic non-small-cell lung cancer.

Comment on this clone: Its specific antigen is unknown. Per-base qualities were not stored, and no clone one base away is much larger.

Recombination linked TRBV6-1 to TRBJ1-6; 8 of the junction bases match TRBD1. The receptor was derived from a human donor with non-small cell lung cancer whose response to radiotherapy plus ipilimumab could not be evaluated. Material: peripheral blood, obtained from a patient treated with radiotherapy plus ipilimumab. The DNA sequence is as follows: TGTGCCAGCAGTGAAGTCCAGACAGGGGCCGATTTTTCACCCCTCCACTTT. It translates as CASSEVQTGADFSPLHF.